These 14 T cell receptor beta chains share one sample of origin, sequenced in a study of T cell responses to AZD1222 COVID-19 vaccine. Data came from immunoSEQ multiplex PCR; TCRdb stores just in-frame clones and leaves some out. The table records 120,000 to 150,000 clones, 88% of them present only once. This sample comprised peripheral blood, obtained 28 days after the second dose of the MenACWY control vaccine. These receptors originate from an adult who received the MenACWY meningococcal vaccine as a control.

The V call is TRBV27, the J call TRBJ2-5; 11 bases are a match to TRBD2. CDR3 length: 15 residues. Unmatched junction bases numbered 2, after V lost 1 base and J lost 4 bases. The germline V gene has CDR1 MNHEY and CDR2 SMNVEV (reference sequence). CDR3 protein: CASSLLAGGVETQYF. For the CDR3, the DNA is TGTGCCAGCAGTTTATTAGCGGGAGGGGTAGAGACCCAGTACTTC.

This clone showed up just a few times. The CDR3 nucleotides are TGTGCCAGCAGTTCGTTAAATATAGGGCACGGGGGGGCTTTCTTT. Its protein is CASSSLNIGHGGAFF. The chain carries TRBV27 and TRBJ1-1; D possibly corresponds to TRBD1 (5 bases). V lost 4 bases and J 11 bases, leaving 23 bases between the germline ends. The length of the CDR3 is 15 residues. Germline CDR1 is MNHEY and CDR2 is SMNVEV (reference sequence).

The chain has TRBV13 and TRBJ2-1, with 10 positions matching TRBD2. Germline V gene lookup returns CDR1 PRHDT and CDR2 FYEKMQ (reference sequence). This CDR3 comprises 14 residues. V lost 8 bases and J lost 9; bases outside the gene matches: 10. The CDR3 sequence is CASLSGGYDGEQFF. CDR3 DNA: TGTGCCAGCCTTAGCGGGGGGTACGATGGTGAGCAGTTCTTC. Full variable domain (remainder filled in from reference TRBV13 and TRBJ2-1): AAGVIQSPRHLIKEKRETATLKCYPIPRHDTVYWYQQGPGQDPQFLISFYEKMQSDKGSIPDRFSAQQFSDYHSELNMSSLELGDSALYFCASLSGGYDGEQFFGPGTRLTVL.

Here the CDR3 reads CASSWTGGAYQPQHF. The DNA of the CDR3 is TGTGCCAGCAGTTGGACAGGGGGCGCTTATCAGCCCCAGCATTTT. The rearrangement uses TRBV28 and TRBJ1-5; 11 bases are a match to TRBD1. CDR3 length equals 15 residues. Germline V gene sequence: CDR1 MDHEN, CDR2 SYDVKM. The V segment lost 4 bases and the J segment 5 bases; nucleotides outside the gene matches: 4.

CDR3 amino acids: CAISDRGGEKLFF. CDR3 nucleotides: TGTGCCATCAGTGACAGGGGAGGGGAAAAACTGTTTTTT. V and J are TRBV10-3 and TRBJ1-4; TRBD1 might be the D (6 bases). Per the germline V gene, CDR1 is ENHRY and CDR2 is SYGVKD. This CDR3 contains 13 residues. Trimming shortened V by 3 bases and J by 8 bases, and 10 bases separated the two germline ends.

This chain joins TRBV6-5 and TRBJ2-3; weak D call: TRBD2 (7 bases). This CDR3 is built from 15 residues. Germline V CDR1 and CDR2: MNHEY, SVGAGI. V was shortened by 0 bases and J by 6 bases, with 13 bases between the two germline ends. CDR3 DNA: TGTGCCAGCAGTTACTCGACGGGGGGCCGGGATACGCAGTATTTT. Residues: CASSYSTGGRDTQYF.

V is TRBV12-3 or TRBV12-4 and J is TRBJ2-3; no firm D call. The CDR3 extends over 13 amino acids. V was trimmed by 6 bases and J by 2 bases, leaving 9 bases between them. The CDR3 nucleotides are TGTGCCAGCAGGCCTCTTTACACAGATACGCAGTATTTT. It translates to CASRPLYTDTQYF.

This chain connects TRBV7-8 to TRBJ2-6; D might be TRBD1 (5 bases). Germline V lookup: CDR1 SGHVS, CDR2 FQNEAQ. Trimming took 2 bases from V and 2 from J, leaving 22 bases between them. CDR3 length: 20 amino acids. Here the CDR3 DNA reads TGTGCCAGCAGCTTACCCGCAGAAAAGGGGTCTCATCCTGGGGCCAACGTCCTGACTTTC. This sequence encodes CASSLPAEKGSHPGANVLTF.

J is TRBJ2-7 and V is TRBV2; D uncertain. Germline values: CDR1 SNHLY, CDR2 FYNNEI. Trimming stripped 4 bases from V and 4 bases from J, with 8 bases between. CDR3 length: 12 amino acids. The CDR3 spells CASSALEYEQYF. The CDR3 nucleotides are TGTGCCAGCAGTGCTCTGGAGTACGAGCAGTACTTC. Full variable domain (rest looked up from reference TRBV2 and TRBJ2-7): EPEVTQTPSHQVTQMGQEVILRCVPISNHLYFYWYRQILGQKVEFLVSFYNNEISEKSEIFDDQFSVERPDGSNFTLKIRSTKLEDSAMYFCASSALEYEQYFGPGTRLTVT.

The rearrangement links TRBV21-1 to TRBJ1-1. TRBV21-1 is recorded as a pseudogene. The CDR3 is 15 residues long. In DNA, the CDR3 is TGTGCCAGCAGCAAAGCTGAAGGGGGGGGGACTGAAGCTTTCTTT. This gives the protein CASSKAEGGGTEAFF.

This clone has more than one count but fewer than ten. V gene TRBV19 combines with J gene TRBJ2-7, with 10 bases aligning to TRBD2. This CDR3 is 15 amino acids long. Germline-derived CDR1 and CDR2 are LNHDA and SQIVND (reference sequence). After removal of 2 bases from V and 3 bases from J, the junction contained 4 bases not matched to a gene. CDR3 sequence (DNA): TGTGCCAGTAGTATAAGGGGACTAGCGAGCTACGAGCAGTACTTC. Protein: CASSIRGLASYEQYF.

The chain is built from TRBV28 and TRBJ2-7, with TRBD1 matching over 7 bases. This CDR3 region has 15 residues. Germline V gene lookup returns CDR1 MDHEN and CDR2 SYDVKM. V was clipped by 6 bases and J by 2 bases; unmatched bases: 10. CDR3 coding DNA: TGTGCCAGCAGGCCTACAGGGGCTTTCCCCTACGAGCAGTACTTC. It specifies CASRPTGAFPYEQYF.

V is TRBV20-1 and J is TRBJ2-6; D may be TRBD1 (6 bases). CDR1 is DFQATT, CDR2 SNEGSKA, per germline (reference sequence). Deletions cut 3 bases from V and 1 base from J, with 10 bases between. The CDR3 covers 15 residues. The chain's CDR3 is CSASKGESGANVLTF. CDR3 sequence (DNA): TGCAGTGCTAGTAAGGGGGAATCTGGGGCCAACGTCCTGACTTTC.

V is TRBV6-5 and J is TRBJ1-5, with TRBD1 as a possible D gene (6 bases). Germline V gives CDR1 MNHEY, CDR2 SVGAGI. CDR3 length: 12 amino acids. Trimming stripped 8 bases from V and 1 base from J, with 6 bases between. DNA for the CDR3: TGTGCCAGCCAGGGGAGCAATCAGCCCCAGCATTTT. This encodes CASQGSNQPQHF.